Below, 11 T cell receptor beta chains from the same sample are listed, as sequenced in a study of beta chain features in type 1 diabetes. The entirety of the isolated RNA underwent reverse transcription, so expressed TCRB transcripts were sequenced. Sequencing was performed with immunoSEQ multiplex PCR; in TCRdb, only in-frame clones are kept and a portion is missing. This table holds a few hundred thousand clones, about 12% found once. The specimen was naive CD4+ T cells from blood. These receptors were obtained from a man between 18 and 29 years old in good health.

This clone was seen a handful of times. The identical CDR3 is also encoded by other nucleotide sequences in the sample. J is TRBJ1-1 and V is TRBV6-6; D is perhaps TRBD1 (5 bases). The CDR3 covers 14 residues. Germline values: CDR1 MNHNY, CDR2 SVGAGI (reference sequence). V dropped 2 bases and J dropped 2 bases, with 9 bases sitting between them. CDR3 in DNA: TGTGCCAGCAGTTACGTGGGGGGTAACACTGAAGCTTTCTTT. Translating it yields CASSYVGGNTEAFF.

The chain is built from TRBV28 and TRBJ1-1, with a weak D call TRBD1 (5 bases). V lost 7 bases and J lost 4, with 22 bases in between. Germline CDR1 reads MDHEN; CDR2 reads SYDVKM. CDR3 length: 16 residues. The CDR3 loop is CASIAIGAQGVTEAFF. The CDR3, as DNA: TGTGCCAGCATCGCAATCGGCGCCCAGGGCGTCACTGAAGCTTTCTTT.

The J gene is TRBJ2-7, the V gene TRBV9, with a weak D call TRBD1 (6 bases). Germline V gene data show CDR1 as SGDLS and CDR2 as YYNGEE. Trimming stripped 0 bases from V and 0 bases from J, with 10 bases between. The CDR3 has 15 residues. DNA of the CDR3: TGTGCCAGCAGCGTAGGCCCAGGGGACTCCTACGAGCAGTACTTC. Translated, it gives CASSVGPGDSYEQYF.

This clone turned up a few times. The chain joins TRBV29-1 to TRBJ1-4; D is unresolved. Germline lookup yields CDR1 SQVTM and CDR2 ANQGSEA. Trimming removed 7 bases from V and 5 bases from J, with 8 bases in between. The CDR3 totals 11 residues. CDR3 in DNA: TGCAGCGCCCTACTAAATGAAAAACTGTTTTTT. This gives the protein CSALLNEKLFF.

Only a few counts were recorded for this clone. The CDR3 DNA reads as TGTGCCAGCAGCCAAGTCTACGATAGCAATCAGCCCCAGCATTTT. It yields the protein CASSQVYDSNQPQHF. The chain carries TRBV4-2 and TRBJ1-5; D gene ambiguous. The CDR3 consists of 15 residues. Germline CDR1 reads LGHNA; CDR2 reads YNFKEQ. Trimming cost V 1 base and J 0 bases, with 7 bases left between them.

This clone has a handful of counts. The chain couples TRBV9 to TRBJ2-5, with 8 bases aligning to TRBD1. Trimming cost V 0 bases and J 3 bases; bases outside gene matches: 4. This CDR3 spans 15 amino acids. Germline loops: CDR1 SGDLS, CDR2 YYNGEE. Here the CDR3 reads CASSVEGTGKETQYF. CDR3 in DNA: TGTGCCAGCAGCGTAGAAGGGACAGGTAAAGAGACCCAGTACTTC.

This clone came up a few times. V and J are TRBV4-3 and TRBJ1-5, with 9 bases fitting TRBD1. With 0 bases clipped from V and 9 bases from J, the junction kept 9 bases outside the gene matches. The CDR3 runs 16 residues. Per the germline V gene, CDR1 is LGHNA and CDR2 is YSLEER. The CDR3 sequence is CASSQDLGQGITPQHF. The CDR3 DNA follows: TGCGCCAGCAGCCAAGATTTGGGACAGGGTATCACGCCCCAGCATTTT.

This chain connects TRBV10-3 to TRBJ1-1; possibly TRBD1 for D (6 bases). The CDR3 consists of 13 residues. Germline values: CDR1 ENHRY, CDR2 SYGVKD. Between the trimmed V and J ends, which lost 4 bases and 4 bases, there was a span of 10 bases. In DNA form, the CDR3 reads TGTGCCATCAGTGGAAACAGGGCCACTGAAGCTTTCTTT. This codes for CAISGNRATEAFF.

The chain is built from TRBV10-3 and TRBJ2-3; 10 positions match TRBD1. This CDR3 spans 16 amino acids. Germline assignment: CDR1 ENHRY and CDR2 SYGVKD. V gave up 6 bases and J gave up 3 bases; unmatched junction bases: 9. CDR3: CAIRSMRTGGTDTQYF. The DNA for the CDR3 is TGTGCCATCAGGAGCATGAGGACAGGGGGGACAGATACGCAGTATTTT.

The sample holds many counts of this clone. The gene calls are TRBV7-9 and TRBJ2-5; 7 nucleotides agree with TRBD2. This CDR3 region has 15 residues. Germline V gene data show CDR1 as SEHNR and CDR2 as FQNEAQ (reference sequence). V lost 7 bases, J lost 1 base, and 9 bases stayed unmatched. This CDR3 reads CASIPYGGSQETQYF. CDR3 sequence (DNA): TGTGCCAGCATCCCGTACGGGGGGTCCCAAGAGACCCAGTACTTC.

The rearrangement joins TRBV7-8 to TRBJ1-1, with D possibly being TRBD1 (6 bases). V gave up 5 bases and J gave up 0 bases, with 10 bases separating them. CDR1 is SGHVS and CDR2 is FQNEAQ in the germline V gene. This CDR3 spans 14 amino acids. The CDR3 nucleotides are TGTGCCAGCAGCCGACAGGCTATGAACACTGAAGCTTTCTTT. It encodes CASSRQAMNTEAFF.